These 16 T cell receptor beta chains originate from one sample sequenced in a study of CD8 T cells in Susac syndrome. Random hexamers served to reverse transcribe roughly 0.5 to 1 ug RNA. TCRdb re-derived calls from the immunoSEQ multiplex PCR reads in MiXCR, one entry per CDR3 protein. The sample includes 160,000 or so distinct CDR3 sequences, approximately 95% seen only once; the top ten take roughly 0.15%. Sequenced sample: CD4+ T cells from PBMCs. These receptors were taken from a human donor with Susac syndrome.

The chain carries TRBV11-2 and TRBJ2-3; 9 bases map to TRBD1. Trimming removed 1 base from V and 0 bases from J; junction bases left unmatched: 2. The germline CDR1 and CDR2 sequences are SGHAT and FQNNGV. The CDR3 contains 16 residues. The CDR3 region has the DNA TGTGCCAGCAGCTTAGGGACAGGGGCGAGCACAGATACGCAGTATTTT. Encoded protein: CASSLGTGASTDTQYF.

The chain recombines TRBV20-1 with TRBJ2-6; 9 nucleotides line up with TRBD1. After removal of 6 bases from V and 12 bases from J, the junction contained 6 bases not matched to a gene. The germline CDR1 and CDR2 sequences are DFQATT and SNEGSKA (reference sequence). There are 12 residues in the CDR3. The CDR3 DNA sequence: TGCAGTGCCAGACAGGGGGTCAGCGTCCTGACTTTC. Translating gives CSARQGVSVLTF.

This clonotype appeared once. V usage is TRBV23-1 and J usage is TRBJ2-7; no firm D call. TRBV23-1 is reported as an ORF; its role is uncertain. This CDR3 spans 14 amino acids. With 7 bases removed from V and 3 bases from J, the gap between germline ends came to 16 bases. The CDR3: CASTPASGHYEQYF. CDR3 in DNA: TGCGCCAGCACCCCTGCGAGTGGGCACTACGAGCAGTACTTC.

CDR3 sequence: CASSYSAPGGNQPQHF. In DNA form, the CDR3 reads TGTGCCAGCAGTTACTCAGCCCCCGGGGGCAATCAGCCCCAGCATTTT. The rearrangement links TRBV6-5 to TRBJ1-5; no reliable D call. This CDR3 has 16 amino acids. The V and J ends lost 0 bases and 2 bases respectively, with 11 bases between them. Looked up from germline, CDR1 is MNHEY and CDR2 is SVGAGI.

This chain connects TRBV7-2 to TRBJ1-6, with D possibly TRBD1 on 5 matching bases. Trimming left V 2 bases short and J 14 bases short, with 16 bases between. Germline lookup yields CDR1 SGHTA and CDR2 FQGNSA. The CDR3 spans 14 residues. CDR3 sequence (DNA): TGTGCCAGCAGCTTAACCGGATCAGCCAGGGCCCTCCACTTT. It specifies CASSLTGSARALHF.

This sequence joins TRBV7-8 and TRBJ2-3, with TRBD2 matching 11 bases. There are 17 residues in the CDR3. Per germline, CDR1 SGHVS and CDR2 FQNEAQ. Unmatched junction bases numbered 12, after V lost 8 bases and J lost 2 bases. In DNA, the CDR3 is TGTGCCAGCGGTCAGGGGCTAGCGGGGGGATACACAGATACGCAGTATTTT. The encoded protein is CASGQGLAGGYTDTQYF.

The V call is TRBV2, the J call TRBJ1-4; TRBD1 is a possible D gene (6 bases). The CDR3 is 14 amino acids. Trimming took off 5 bases at V and 8 bases at J, with 15 bases between the two ends. The germline gives CDR1 SNHLY, CDR2 FYNNEI. CDR3 sequence (DNA): TGTGCCAGCAGTCCCCCGGAAGGGGGAGAAAAACTGTTTTTT. It encodes CASSPPEGGEKLFF.

Of note for this clonotype: A junction boundary mismatches the germline segment, possibly from a read error. The chain combines TRBV29-1 with TRBJ2-7; D remains unclear. Germline V gene sequence: CDR1 SQVTM, CDR2 ANQGSEA. This CDR3 spans 11 amino acids. The CDR3 protein is CSVQEVGEQYF. In DNA form, the CDR3 reads TGCAGCGTTCAAGAAGTGGGCGAGCAGTACTTC.

The chain couples TRBV7-8 to TRBJ1-1; D may be TRBD1 (5 bases). Germline V gives CDR1 SGHVS, CDR2 FQNEAQ. This CDR3 contains 14 residues. Between the trimmed V and J ends, which lost 0 bases and 5 bases, there was a span of 10 bases. CDR3 DNA sequence: TGTGCCAGCAGCTTAGCGGCGGGGGGGACTGAAGCTTTCTTT. Protein sequence: CASSLAAGGTEAFF.

V gene TRBV12-3 or TRBV12-4 combines with J gene TRBJ1-2; D gene uncertain. The CDR3 extends over 11 amino acids. Deletions cut 7 bases from V and 7 bases from J, with 10 bases between. CDR3 protein: CASTLRSGYTF. Here the CDR3 DNA reads TGTGCCAGCACTCTTCGTAGTGGCTACACCTTC.

The gene calls are TRBV6-6 and TRBJ1-2; weak D call: TRBD1 (5 bases). With 8 bases removed from V and 7 bases from J, the gap between germline ends came to 17 bases. From germline, CDR1 is MNHNY and CDR2 SVGAGI (reference sequence). The CDR3 extends over 13 amino acids. The CDR3 sequence is CASGTSSEGGYTF. The CDR3 DNA sequence: TGTGCCAGCGGGACCAGTTCGGAGGGTGGCTACACCTTC.

J is TRBJ2-5 and V is TRBV20-1, with no clear D. The germline gives CDR1 DFQATT, CDR2 SNEGSKA (reference sequence). CDR3 size: 13 residues. V was cut by 2 bases and J by 1 base, with 8 bases left in between. The CDR3 sequence is CSARQRRQETQYF. The CDR3 bases are TGCAGTGCTAGACAGCGCCGCCAAGAGACCCAGTACTTC.

The chain recombines TRBV6-5 with TRBJ2-1; a possible D gene is TRBD1 (6 bases). The CDR3 loop spans 13 amino acids. V lost 5 bases to trimming and J lost 9 bases, with 14 bases between them. Germline-derived CDR1 and CDR2 are MNHEY and SVGAGI. The CDR3: CASSEWGRGEQFF. The CDR3 bases are TGTGCCAGCAGTGAATGGGGGCGAGGTGAGCAGTTCTTC.

The chain has TRBV23-1 and TRBJ2-5; TRBD1 is a possible D gene (6 bases). TRBV23-1 is known as an ORF, though its function is uncertain. This CDR3 spans 14 amino acids. V was pared by 7 bases and J by 0 bases, with 12 bases between. This CDR3 reads CASNRDIYQETQYF. As DNA, the CDR3 is TGCGCCAGCAACCGGGACATCTACCAAGAGACCCAGTACTTC.

The rearrangement uses TRBV7-9 and TRBJ1-5, with 9 bases matching TRBD1. Looked up from germline, CDR1 is SEHNR and CDR2 is FQNEAQ (reference sequence). The V and J ends lost 5 bases and 7 bases, in that order; junction bases with no gene match: 6. CDR3 size: 14 residues. CDR3 residues: CASSATGGLQPQHF. The CDR3 coding sequence is TGTGCCAGCAGCGCTACAGGGGGCTTACAGCCCCAGCATTTT. Drawing the rest from reference TRBV7-9 and TRBJ1-5, the complete variable domain is DTGVSQNPRHKITKRGQNVTFRCDPISEHNRLYWYRQTLGQGPEFLTYFQNEAQLEKSRLLSDRFSAERPKGSFSTLEIQRTEQGDSAMYLCASSATGGLQPQHFGDGTRLSIL.

The chain couples TRBV6-1 to TRBJ1-5; 7 bases map to TRBD1. V lost 1 base and J lost 6; bases outside the gene matches: 3. CDR1 MNHNS and CDR2 SASEGT come from the germline V gene. CDR3 size: 14 residues. The CDR3 bases are TGTGCCAGCAGTGAAGGTCAGGGGGGTCAGCCCCAGCATTTT. Translated: CASSEGQGGQPQHF.